Following are 7 T cell receptor beta chains from one sample sequenced in a study of T cell repertoires in cytomegalovirus infection. TCRdb re-analysed the reads in MiXCR, keeping a single row per CDR3 protein. This table has about 920,000 distinct CDR3 sequences, around a third appearing once. These receptors lack a known antigen. The sample was cultured CD8+ T cells from PBMCs, taken from culture after CMV antigen stimulation. These receptors all stem from a human donor in good health (CMV status not recorded). Some clones in this sample may be carry-over from other donors' samples.

The genes are TRBV7-6 and TRBJ2-7; a weak D match, TRBD2 (7 bases). V was cut by 5 bases and J by 2 bases, with 13 bases left in between. CDR1 SGHVS and CDR2 FNYEAQ come from the germline V gene. CDR3 length equals 14 residues. Here the CDR3 DNA reads TGTGCCAGCAGCCATCGGGGGGCCCCCTACGAGCAGTACTTC. Translating it yields CASSHRGAPYEQYF.

In this sample, this clonotype turned up many times. The rearrangement links TRBV7-2 to TRBJ2-3; D is unclear. The ends were cut back, 1 base at V and 0 bases at J, with 8 bases in the middle. Per germline, CDR1 SGHTA and CDR2 FQGNSA. This CDR3 contains 15 residues. CDR3 in DNA: TGTGCCAGCAGCTTAGAGGAGTTTAGCACAGATACGCAGTATTTT. It yields the protein CASSLEEFSTDTQYF.

This clonotype showed up many times. The rearrangement links TRBV7-6 to TRBJ1-3; possible D gene TRBD1, 5 bases. The CDR3 spans 15 residues. Trimming left V 2 bases short and J 0 bases short, with 8 bases between. Germline CDR1 and CDR2: SGHVS and FNYEAQ. In DNA form, the CDR3 reads TGTGCCAGCAGCTTATCCCAGGGCTCTGGAAACACCATATATTTT. It yields the protein CASSLSQGSGNTIYF.

This clonotype was picked up a small number of times. This sequence joins TRBV6-1 and TRBJ2-1, with TRBD2 matching 7 bases. CDR1 and CDR2 (germline): MNHNS, SASEGT. V lost 7 bases to trimming and J lost 3 bases; unmatched junction nucleotides: 6. This CDR3 has 14 residues. CDR3 nucleotides: TGTGCCAGCACTCGGCTAGCGGTCTACAATGAGCAGTTCTTC. Its translation: CASTRLAVYNEQFF.

This clonotype was seen only a few times. The rearrangement uses TRBV7-9 and TRBJ2-5; D may be TRBD2 (6 bases). Germline V gene lookup returns CDR1 SEHNR and CDR2 FQNEAQ (reference sequence). The CDR3 runs 14 residues. V was pared by 5 bases and J by 2 bases, with 12 bases between. The CDR3 region is CASSVAGTQETQYF. CDR3 sequence (DNA): TGTGCCAGCAGCGTTGCCGGGACTCAAGAGACCCAGTACTTC.

This clonotype has a count of ten or more. J is TRBJ1-1 and V is TRBV12-3 or TRBV12-4; D may be TRBD1 (5 bases). The CDR3 contains 16 residues. Trimming removed 4 bases from V and 0 bases from J, with 15 bases in between. This chain's CDR3 is CASSSSSTGMNTEAFF. The CDR3, as DNA: TGTGCCAGCAGTTCTTCCTCCACAGGAATGAACACTGAAGCTTTCTTT.

This sequence joins TRBV6-5 and TRBJ1-3; D is undetermined. The CDR3 totals 14 residues. Trimming cost V 2 bases and J 3 bases, with 8 bases left between them. Germline CDR1 is MNHEY and CDR2 is SVGAGI. The CDR3 loop reads CASSYRGNGNTIYF. Here the CDR3 DNA reads TGTGCCAGCAGTTACCGGGGAAATGGAAACACCATATATTTT.